The 27 T cell receptor beta chains given below trace back to one sample, sequenced in a study of shared clonotypes between healthy human individuals. TCRdb's copy holds only in-frame clones and misses some; the assay was immunoSEQ multiplex PCR. The sample lists about 1,500,000 clones; over 95% were seen once. Sample: naive CD4+ T cells sorted from blood. Documented subset: CD45RA+ positively selected. Every receptor here comes from a man aged 30 to 39 in good health.

V and J are TRBV18 and TRBJ2-7; 11 bases map to TRBD2. This CDR3 has 15 residues. CDR1 and CDR2 (germline): KGHSH, LQKENI. Trimming cost V 2 bases and J 5 bases; bases outside gene matches: 5. The CDR3 loop is CASSPTLAGGDEQYF. DNA of the CDR3: TGTGCCAGCTCACCAACGCTAGCGGGAGGTGACGAGCAGTACTTC.

This chain joins TRBV6-6 and TRBJ2-7; D remains ambiguous. The CDR3 has 14 residues. Germline V gene sequence: CDR1 MNHNY, CDR2 SVGAGI (reference sequence). V shed 8 bases and J shed 2 bases, with 16 bases lying between them. The CDR3 spells CASGPPPSPYEQYF. CDR3 nucleotide sequence: TGTGCCAGCGGCCCCCCCCCGTCCCCCTACGAGCAGTACTTC.

The chain has TRBV14 and TRBJ2-5; D might be TRBD1 or TRBD2, each matching 5 bases. The V gene lost 0 bases and the J gene lost 5 bases, with 16 bases spanning the gap. Germline V CDR1 and CDR2: SGHDN, FVKESK. The CDR3 is made up of 16 amino acids. DNA for the CDR3: TGTGCCAGCAGCCAAGATGACCTGACATGGGGGGAGACCCAGTACTTC. This codes for CASSQDDLTWGETQYF.

Turning to this clone: This same CDR3 is encoded by further DNA sequences in the sample. V is TRBV7-2 and J is TRBJ1-5; D remains ambiguous. Germline CDR1 and CDR2: SGHTA and FQGNSA. The CDR3 runs 14 residues. Trimming took off 2 bases at V and 2 bases at J, with 7 bases between the two ends. The CDR3 region is CASSLRRGNQPQHF. CDR3 bases: TGTGCCAGCAGCTTAAGGAGGGGCAATCAGCCCCAGCATTTT.

The chain joins TRBV5-8 to TRBJ1-1; possibly TRBD1 for D (6 bases). V was cut by 4 bases and J by 4 bases, with 17 bases left in between. CDR1 SGHTS and CDR2 YDEGEE come from the germline V gene. The CDR3 totals 15 residues. The CDR3 here is CASSTRSLRGTEAFF. In nucleotides, the CDR3 is TGTGCCAGCAGCACCCGATCACTCAGGGGCACTGAAGCTTTCTTT.

The CDR3 here is CAWSDTSEPQHF. DNA of the CDR3: TGTGCCTGGAGTGACACGTCGGAGCCCCAGCATTTT. The rearrangement joins TRBV30 to TRBJ1-5; D unclear. The CDR3 is made up of 12 amino acids. The V and J ends lost 1 base and 8 bases respectively, with 9 bases between them. From germline, CDR1 is GTSNPN and CDR2 SVGIG (reference sequence).

J is TRBJ2-5 and V is TRBV30, with 11 bases that match TRBD2. The CDR3 has 15 amino acids. Trimming removed 8 bases from V and 7 bases from J; junction bases left unmatched: 15. Germline V gives CDR1 GTSNPN, CDR2 SVGIG (reference sequence). The CDR3 nucleotides are TGTGCCAATGCAGGTCCCCTAGCGGGAGGTGGGACCCAGTACTTC. Amino acids: CANAGPLAGGGTQYF.

This chain connects TRBV9 to TRBJ2-7; 12 nucleotides agree with TRBD1. The CDR3 loop spans 16 amino acids. The J segment lost 6 bases and the V segment lost 4 bases, leaving 11 bases of the junction unmatched. Germline CDR1 and CDR2: SGDLS and YYNGEE. The CDR3 DNA reads as TGTGCCAGCAGCTCCCCCATGGGGGACAGGGGGCGCGAGCAGTACTTC. This codes for CASSSPMGDRGREQYF.

The chain has TRBV15 and TRBJ1-4; D uncertain. Germline V CDR1 and CDR2: LNHNV, YYDKDF (reference sequence). This CDR3 is 13 amino acids long. V was shortened by 0 bases and J by 5 bases, with 4 bases between the two germline ends. In DNA, the CDR3 is TGTGCCACCAGCAGAGATTTAAATGAAAAACTGTTTTTT. Translation gives CATSRDLNEKLFF.

This sequence joins TRBV4-1 and TRBJ2-6; 10 bases are a match to TRBD1. With V trimmed by 1 base and J by 4 bases, 4 bases remained unmatched. CDR1 MGHRA and CDR2 YSYEKL come from the germline V gene. This CDR3 is built from 17 residues. CDR3 region: CASSQGQGATGANVLTF. Here the CDR3 DNA reads TGCGCCAGCAGCCAAGGACAGGGGGCGACCGGGGCCAACGTCCTGACTTTC.

The rearrangement uses TRBV18 and TRBJ2-7, with 12 bases that match TRBD1. CDR3 length equals 16 residues. Germline lookup yields CDR1 KGHSH and CDR2 LQKENI. Trimming removed 3 bases from V and 5 bases from J; junction bases left unmatched: 8. The CDR3 DNA reads TGTGCCAGCTCACCGATCTCAGGGACAGGGGGCGACGAGCAGTACTTC. Residues: CASSPISGTGGDEQYF.

This chain links TRBV7-3 with TRBJ1-1; D is ambiguous. Trimming took 5 bases from V and 1 from J, leaving 8 bases between them. Germline CDR1 and CDR2: SGHTA and FQGTGA. The CDR3 has 13 residues. The CDR3 nucleotides are TGTGCCAGCAGCAACCGACAGAACACTGAAGCTTTCTTT. This translates into CASSNRQNTEAFF. The complete variable domain, with remaining parts taken from reference TRBV7-3 and TRBJ1-1, reads GAGVSQTPSNKVTEKGKYVELRCDPISGHTALYWYRQSLGQGPEFLIYFQGTGAADDSGLPNDRFFAVRPEGSVSTLKIQRTERGDSAVYLCASSNRQNTEAFFGQGTRLTVV.

J is TRBJ1-1 and V is TRBV27; no reliable D call. Trimming took 4 bases from V and 0 from J, leaving 12 bases between them. CDR1 is MNHEY and CDR2 is SMNVEV in the germline V gene (reference sequence). This CDR3 comprises 15 residues. The DNA of the CDR3 is TGTGCCAGCAGTTCATCAGGATTCATGAACACTGAAGCTTTCTTT. It is translated as CASSSSGFMNTEAFF.

The chain couples TRBV12-5 to TRBJ2-5, with TRBD2 identical over 10 bases. CDR1 LGHNT and CDR2 FRNRAP come from the germline V gene. Losses at the gene ends were 5 bases for V and 5 bases for J; bases not matched to a gene: 11. There are 16 residues in the CDR3. Here the CDR3 reads CASGRTLAGDLETQYF. CDR3 in DNA: TGTGCTAGTGGTCGCACTCTAGCGGGAGATTTGGAGACCCAGTACTTC.

This clone was seen a few times. Distinct nucleotide sequences in the sample also encode this CDR3. The chain links TRBV9 to TRBJ2-1; possibly TRBD2 for D (5 bases). The CDR3 has 15 amino acids. V shed 0 bases and J shed 0 bases, with 7 bases lying between them. Germline V CDR1 and CDR2: SGDLS, YYNGEE. DNA for the CDR3: TGTGCCAGCAGCGTAGTGGGGAGCTCCTACAATGAGCAGTTCTTC. It codes for CASSVVGSSYNEQFF.

The chain carries TRBV5-5 and TRBJ1-5; 9 bases are a match to TRBD1. After removal of 4 bases from V and 6 bases from J, the junction contained 11 bases not matched to a gene. Per the germline V gene, CDR1 is SGHKS and CDR2 is YYEKEE (reference sequence). CDR3 size: 16 residues. The CDR3 DNA reads TGTGCCAGCAGCATCCGGACAGGGGATGTCTTTCAGCCCCAGCATTTT. It specifies CASSIRTGDVFQPQHF.

This chain links TRBV30 with TRBJ2-7; 7 nucleotides line up with TRBD2. This CDR3 has 13 amino acids. Germline loops: CDR1 GTSNPN, CDR2 SVGIG (reference sequence). Here the CDR3 reads CASERGKYDEQYF. CDR3 nucleotide sequence: TGTGCTTCGGAGCGGGGAAAATACGACGAGCAGTACTTC.

J is TRBJ2-3 and V is TRBV7-2, with 7 bases aligning to TRBD1. V gave up 2 bases and J gave up 3 bases; unmatched junction bases: 5. The germline CDR1 and CDR2 sequences are SGHTA and FQGNSA. This CDR3 comprises 15 residues. The CDR3 region is CASSLQGDGTDTQYF. DNA of the CDR3: TGTGCCAGCAGCTTACAGGGGGATGGGACAGATACGCAGTATTTT.

V is TRBV9 and J is TRBJ1-2, with 8 bases fitting TRBD1. In germline, CDR1 is SGDLS, CDR2 YYNGEE. This CDR3 comprises 14 residues. With V trimmed by 0 bases and J by 6 bases, 4 bases remained unmatched. For the CDR3, the DNA is TGTGCCAGCAGCGTAGCCGGGACAGGTAATGGCTACACCTTC. Protein: CASSVAGTGNGYTF. Filled out from reference TRBV9 and TRBJ1-2, the complete variable domain reads DSGVTQTPKHLITATGQRVTLRCSPRSGDLSVYWYQQSLDQGLQFLIQYYNGEERAKGNILERFSAQQFPDLHSELNLSSLELGDSALYFCASSVAGTGNGYTFGSGTRLTVV.

V gene TRBV30 combines with J gene TRBJ2-3; TRBD2 aligns across 9 bases. The CDR3 has 20 amino acids. The V segment lost 4 bases and the J segment 2 bases; nucleotides outside the gene matches: 22. In germline, CDR1 is GTSNPN, CDR2 SVGIG (reference sequence). The CDR3 reads CAWTREHGTSPFLNTDTQYF. In DNA, the CDR3 is TGTGCCTGGACCCGGGAACACGGGACTAGCCCATTCCTTAACACAGATACGCAGTATTTT.

V usage is TRBV27 and J usage is TRBJ2-7; 15 nucleotides align to TRBD2. CDR3 size: 15 residues. With V trimmed by 4 bases and J by 6 bases, 4 bases remained unmatched. Germline assignment: CDR1 MNHEY and CDR2 SMNVEV (reference sequence). The CDR3 spells CASSSWTSGRAEQYF. Here the CDR3 DNA reads TGTGCCAGCAGTTCGTGGACTAGCGGGAGGGCCGAGCAGTACTTC.

V gene TRBV19 combines with J gene TRBJ2-2, with D maybe TRBD1 (5 bases). The CDR3 sequence is 16 residues long. V was trimmed by 7 bases and J by 0 bases, leaving 15 bases between them. Germline V gives CDR1 LNHDA, CDR2 SQIVND (reference sequence). CDR3 sequence (DNA): TGTGCCAGTACCCCTAGACAGAAAACGAACACCGGGGAGCTGTTTTTT. Translation gives CASTPRQKTNTGELFF.

This chain joins TRBV11-2 and TRBJ2-7; tentatively, D is TRBD1 or TRBD2 (5 bases each). The CDR3 consists of 15 residues. Trimming removed 1 base from V and 0 bases from J, with 10 bases in between. Germline CDR1 SGHAT, CDR2 FQNNGV. The DNA for the CDR3 is TGTGCCAGCAGCTTAGGGGGGTTAAGCTCCTACGAGCAGTACTTC. It yields the protein CASSLGGLSSYEQYF.

The chain has TRBV14 and TRBJ2-7; D is undetermined. Germline assignment: CDR1 SGHDN and CDR2 FVKESK. V shed 5 bases and J shed 5 bases, with 16 bases lying between them. The CDR3 totals 14 residues. Here the CDR3 reads CASSYWAGDHEQYF. The CDR3 region has the DNA TGTGCCAGCAGCTATTGGGCAGGAGACCACGAGCAGTACTTC.

The J gene is TRBJ2-1, the V gene TRBV19, with D uncertain. This CDR3 comprises 12 residues. CDR1 and CDR2 (germline): LNHDA, SQIVND (reference sequence). V gave up 6 bases and J gave up 5 bases, with 8 bases separating them. The DNA of the CDR3 is TGTGCCAGTAGACGGAGAGACAATGAGCAGTTCTTC. Translating it yields CASRRRDNEQFF.

The rearrangement uses TRBV7-3 and TRBJ1-2; D is unresolved. Germline CDR1 reads SGHTA; CDR2 reads FQGTGA. V lost 5 bases and J lost 8, with 15 bases in between. This CDR3 comprises 13 residues. The CDR3 DNA reads as TGTGCCAGCAGCCACTGGAGGGTCAGGGGCTACACCTTC. This codes for CASSHWRVRGYTF.

The chain has TRBV2 and TRBJ2-7; TRBD2 aligns across 7 bases. This CDR3 comprises 14 residues. V lost 8 bases, J lost 4 bases, and 11 bases stayed unmatched. Germline CDR1 reads SNHLY; CDR2 reads FYNNEI. The CDR3: CASALAEGQYEQYF. The DNA of the CDR3 is TGTGCCAGCGCGCTAGCGGAGGGGCAGTACGAGCAGTACTTC. The whole variable domain, remainder taken from reference TRBV2 and TRBJ2-7, is EPEVTQTPSHQVTQMGQEVILRCVPISNHLYFYWYRQILGQKVEFLVSFYNNEISEKSEIFDDQFSVERPDGSNFTLKIRSTKLEDSAMYFCASALAEGQYEQYFGPGTRLTVT.